Following are 8 T cell receptor beta chains from one sample sequenced in a study of T-cell memory formation after mild COVID-19. From the 5' RACE reads, TCRdb called clonotypes with MiXCR, one entry per CDR3 protein. The data hold hundreds of thousands of distinct CDR3 sequences, with 25% to 30% observed a single time. Sequencing was performed on PBMCs or a T cell subset sorted from them (not recorded which). Every receptor here comes from an adult woman who had mild COVID-19 (a few samples of this study predate the infection). Cell type and time point are not known.

Ten or more counts support this clonotype. V gene TRBV6-4 combines with J gene TRBJ2-1; 9 bases match TRBD2. J was trimmed by 5 bases and V by 2 bases; bases with no gene match: 7. This CDR3 is built from 16 residues. CDR1 is MRHNA and CDR2 is SNTAGT in the germline V gene. In DNA form, the CDR3 reads TGTGCCAGCAGTGACATGGCGGGGGGGCCAAACAATGAGCAGTTCTTC. This codes for CASSDMAGGPNNEQFF.

This clonotype was seen many times. The rearrangement uses TRBV6-4 and TRBJ2-5; 10 bases map to TRBD1. Germline values: CDR1 MRHNA, CDR2 SNTAGT. The CDR3 length is 15 residues. The ends lost 5 bases at V and 5 bases at J; junction bases unmatched: 8. This CDR3 is CASSPGQGDVETQYF. CDR3 sequence (DNA): TGTGCCAGCAGTCCCGGACAGGGGGACGTTGAGACCCAGTACTTC.

The chain uses TRBV12-3 or TRBV12-4 and TRBJ1-2; D not certain. Trimming cost V 1 base and J 6 bases, with 12 bases left between them. The CDR3 consists of 14 residues. CDR3 sequence: CASSLGTGGDGYTF. The CDR3 bases are TGTGCCAGCAGTTTAGGGACCGGTGGGGATGGCTACACCTTC.

This chain links TRBV12-3 or TRBV12-4 with TRBJ1-1; tentative D call: TRBD1 (6 bases). The CDR3 totals 12 residues. The V end lost 7 bases, the J end lost 10 bases, and 16 bases lay between the germline ends. CDR3 DNA: TGTGCCAGCAACTTACAGGGTGCGGGAGCTTTCTTT. Protein: CASNLQGAGAFF.

This clonotype was seen repeatedly, ten times or more. The chain carries TRBV2 and TRBJ1-4; TRBD1 agrees at 9 bases. The CDR3 length is 16 residues. Germline CDR1 SNHLY, CDR2 FYNNEI. The V gene end was trimmed by 8 bases and the J gene end by 0 bases; junction bases not matched to a gene: 7. CDR3 region: CASERDRDATNEKLFF. CDR3 DNA sequence: TGTGCCAGCGAGCGGGACAGGGATGCAACTAATGAAAAACTGTTTTTT. The whole variable domain, remainder taken from reference TRBV2 and TRBJ1-4, is EPEVTQTPSHQVTQMGQEVILRCVPISNHLYFYWYRQILGQKVEFLVSFYNNEISEKSEIFDDQFSVERPDGSNFTLKIRSTKLEDSAMYFCASERDRDATNEKLFFGSGTQLSVL.

CDR3 in DNA: TGTGCCAGCAGCTCCGAACTGCAGGGAGCGGGAAACACCATATATTTT. It specifies CASSSELQGAGNTIYF. The chain recombines TRBV7-9 with TRBJ1-3; tentatively, D is TRBD1 (5 bases). The germline gives CDR1 SEHNR, CDR2 FQNEAQ (reference sequence). Between the trimmed V and J ends, which lost 4 bases and 4 bases, there was a span of 17 bases. The CDR3 covers 16 residues. The variable domain in full, completed from reference TRBV7-9 and TRBJ1-3, reads DTGVSQNPRHKITKRGQNVTFRCDPISEHNRLYWYRQTLGQGPEFLTYFQNEAQLEKSRLLSDRFSAERPKGSFSTLEIQRTEQGDSAMYLCASSSELQGAGNTIYFGEGSWLTVV.

The chain carries TRBV24-1 and TRBJ1-5; possibly TRBD1 for D (6 bases). The CDR3 extends over 13 amino acids. Germline V lookup: CDR1 KGHDR, CDR2 SFDVKD. V was shortened by 12 bases and J by 5 bases, with 16 bases between the two germline ends. Here the CDR3 reads CASGAGPHQPQHF. The CDR3 nucleotides read TGTGCCTCGGGGGCGGGGCCGCATCAGCCCCAGCATTTT.

This clonotype was seen only a few times. This clone may be a read error of a much larger clone one base away. CDR3 residues: CASSSSNTDTQYF. Written as DNA, the CDR3 is TGTGCCAGCAGCTCCTCTAACACAGATACGCAGTATTTT. The chain has TRBV7-2 and TRBJ2-3; D is unclear. Trimming shortened V by 4 bases and J by 2 bases, and 7 bases separated the two germline ends. The length of the CDR3 is 13 residues. Germline-derived CDR1 and CDR2 are SGHTA and FQGNSA.